The 21 T cell receptor beta chains below come from one sample, sequenced in a study of T cells in women clearing cervical HPV infection. The table came from immunoSEQ multiplex PCR; TCRdb's copy has only in-frame clones and leaves some out. The listing contains fewer than 40,000 clones. Material: blood buffy coat. These receptor sequences come from a woman aged 18 to 75 with a cervical HPV16 infection that either progressed to CIN3+ or cleared (not recorded which).

Note on this clone: The read finishes 3 residues shy of the CDR3 end, and the germline J gene is used to complete it. The chain joins TRBV6-2 or TRBV6-3 to TRBJ2-7; D unresolved. V gave up 0 bases and J gave up 3 bases, with 9 bases separating them. The CDR3 is 14 amino acids. Germline CDR1 MNHEY, CDR2 SVGEGT. The CDR3 bases that were read are TGTGCCAGCAGTTACTCGCGAAGTCACTACGAG. This translates into CASSYSRSHYE. The entire CDR3 protein reads CASSYSRSHYEQYF.

For this clone: The read falls 3 residues short of the CDR3 end, and the missing part is taken from the germline J gene. The chain employs TRBV19 and TRBJ1-1, with D perhaps matching TRBD1 (6 bases). Per germline, CDR1 LNHDA and CDR2 SQIVND (reference sequence). V gave up 10 bases and J gave up 5 bases, with 14 bases separating them. The CDR3 runs 12 residues. CDR3 region: CATTGWRTEAFF. The DNA read from the CDR3 is TGTGCCACCACAGGGTGGAGGACTGAA.

A note on this clone: The CDR3 is cut off 3 residues early in the read; its end comes from the germline J gene. The chain joins TRBV20-1 to TRBJ2-5; D remains unclear. From germline, CDR1 is DFQATT and CDR2 SNEGSKA (reference sequence). V lost 6 bases and J 1 base, leaving 18 bases between the germline ends. This CDR3 comprises 15 residues. The sequenced part of the CDR3 DNA is TGCAGTGCACGTCTAGATGTAGCCTCCCAAGAGACC. As protein: CSARLDVASQET. The CDR3 reads in full as CSARLDVASQETQYF.

About this clone: One end of the junction fails to match germline, which may point to a read error. The read ends 3 residues shy of where the CDR3 ends; the end is completed using the germline J gene. The same CDR3 arises from other DNA sequences in this sample as well. This chain links TRBV29-1 with TRBJ1-3, with TRBD1 matching over 7 bases. This CDR3 region has 14 residues. Germline lookup yields CDR1 SQVTM and CDR2 ANQGSEA. The CDR3 bases that were read are TGCAGCGTCGGGACAGCCGTCACTGGAAACACG. Residues: CSVGTAVTGNT. The entire CDR3 protein is CSVGTAVTGNTIYF.

In the case of this clone: The read is 3 residues too short to cover the CDR3 end, so that end is filled in from the germline J gene. The chain combines TRBV30 with TRBJ2-2; perhaps TRBD1 as D (5 bases). Per germline, CDR1 GTSNPN and CDR2 SVGIG (reference sequence). The CDR3 is 14 residues long. CDR3 loop: CAWSVRRVGFPLFF. The covered CDR3 bases are TGTGCCTGGAGTGTACGCAGGGTTGGTTTCCCG.

To note about this clone: The read terminates 3 residues before the CDR3 end, so the remaining end is supplied by the germline J gene. The chain carries TRBV5-1 and TRBJ2-2, with 9 bases identical to TRBD1. The CDR3 consists of 14 residues. CDR1 and CDR2 from the germline V gene are SGHRS and YFSETQ. The CDR3 loop is CASSRTGEGEKLFF. CDR3 DNA, as far as it was read: TGCGCCAGCAGTAGGACAGGGGAAGGGGAAAAG. Supplemented by reference TRBV5-1 and TRBJ2-2, the full variable domain reads KAGVTQTPRYLIKTRGQQVTLSCSPISGHRSVSWYQQTPGQGLQFLFEYFSETQRNKGNFPGRFSGRQFSNSRSEMNVSTLELGDSALYLCASSRTGEGEKLFFGEGSRLTVL.

Comment on this clone: The sequence runs out 3 residues before the end of the CDR3; the remainder is reconstructed from the germline J gene. The chain uses TRBV7-2 and TRBJ2-7; D remains unclear. Germline loops: CDR1 SGHTA, CDR2 FQGNSA. The CDR3 loop spans 11 amino acids. Trimming pared 4 bases from V and 4 bases from J, leaving 5 bases between. Here the CDR3 reads CASSSMYEQYF. The CDR3 DNA, read in part, is TGTGCCAGCAGCTCCATGTACGAG.

Notes on this clone: The read comes to an end 3 residues before the CDR3 does, leaving the germline J gene to fill in the end. This chain links TRBV20-1 with TRBJ1-4, with a weak D call TRBD1 (6 bases). Germline V lookup: CDR1 DFQATT, CDR2 SNEGSKA (reference sequence). V gave up 6 bases and J gave up 0 bases, with 11 bases separating them. The CDR3 spans 14 residues. The CDR3 spells CSASDSATNEKLFF. CDR3 DNA, as far as it was read: TGCAGTGCCTCGGACAGTGCAACTAATGAAAAA.

As for this clone: The CDR3 end falls 3 residues outside the read, so it is completed with the germline J gene. The chain employs TRBV7-9 and TRBJ1-6, with TRBD1 matching over 7 bases. CDR3 length: 14 amino acids. After removal of 5 bases from V and 8 bases from J, the junction contained 6 bases not matched to a gene. Germline CDR1 is SEHNR and CDR2 is FQNEAQ (reference sequence). Here the CDR3 reads CASSLGQRYSPLHF. The CDR3 bases that were read are TGTGCCAGCAGCCTGGGACAGAGGTATTCACCC.

Note on this clone: The read is 3 residues too short to cover the CDR3 end, so that end is filled in from the germline J gene. The sample holds other DNA sequences that translate to the same CDR3. The chain employs TRBV6-2 or TRBV6-3 and TRBJ1-5; 11 bases agree with TRBD1. CDR3 size: 17 residues. With V trimmed by 4 bases and J by 2 bases, 7 bases remained unmatched. CDR1 and CDR2 (germline): MNHEY, SVGEGT. CDR3 sequence: CASSSRTGGLGNQPQHF. The sequenced part of the CDR3 DNA is TGTGCCAGCAGTTCACGGACAGGGGGCTTAGGCAATCAGCCC.

About this clone itself: With the read ending 3 residues before the CDR3 end, the germline J gene is used to fill in that end. This chain joins TRBV19 and TRBJ2-5; D might be TRBD2 (6 bases). Trimming pared 7 bases from V and 2 bases from J, leaving 11 bases between. This CDR3 is 13 amino acids long. Germline V gene lookup returns CDR1 LNHDA and CDR2 SQIVND (reference sequence). The CDR3 protein is CASMGGLQETQYF. CDR3 bases read: TGTGCCAGTATGGGGGGTTTACAAGAGACC.

As regards this clone: The CDR3 extends 3 residues past the end of the read, so its final part is completed from the germline J gene. The rearrangement joins TRBV6-2 or TRBV6-3 to TRBJ2-1, with 9 bases fitting TRBD2. Germline V gene data show CDR1 as MNHEY and CDR2 as SVGEGT. There are 15 residues in the CDR3. Trimming cost V 5 bases and J 0 bases; bases outside gene matches: 2. The CDR3 sequence is CASSLTSGSYNEQFF. CDR3 DNA (partial): TGTGCCAGCAGTCTGACTAGCGGCTCCTACAATGAG.

In the case of this clone: The CDR3 end is not reached by the read, which stops 3 residues before it; the germline J gene fills it in. The sample has other DNA sequences that encode this CDR3 too. The chain has TRBV2 and TRBJ2-7; 10 bases line up with TRBD1. Germline CDR1 and CDR2: SNHLY and FYNNEI. The trim removed 6 bases at V and 6 bases at J, leaving 11 bases unmatched. The CDR3 length is 15 residues. The part of the CDR3 DNA that was read is TGTGCCAGCAGCGTAGTAGGGACAGGGGTAAGCGAG. Its protein product is CASSVVGTGVSE. The whole CDR3 sequence reads CASSVVGTGVSEQYF.

In the case of this clone: One end of the junction varies from germline; a read error may be responsible. Read coverage stops 3 residues before the CDR3 terminus; the germline J gene supplies the remainder. J is TRBJ1-1 and V is TRBV7-7; D possibly corresponds to TRBD1 (5 bases). Germline CDR1 reads SSHAT; CDR2 reads FNYEAQ (reference sequence). The CDR3 is made up of 13 amino acids. CDR3 residues: CASSLGGVETAFF. The part of the CDR3 DNA that was read is TGTGCTAGCAGCTTAGGAGGGGTCGAGACC.

Of note for this clone: With the read ending 3 residues before the CDR3 end, the germline J gene is used to fill in that end. The J gene is TRBJ2-7, the V gene TRBV19; perhaps D is TRBD1 or TRBD2 (6 bases each). The CDR3 is 13 residues long. Deletions cut 3 bases from V and 3 bases from J, with 9 bases between. The germline CDR1 and CDR2 sequences are LNHDA and SQIVND (reference sequence). The DNA read from the CDR3 is TGTGCCAGTAGTATCGGAGGGGGCTACGAG. Residues: CASSIGGGYE. The CDR3 in full is CASSIGGGYEQYF.

Concerning this clone: The read is 3 residues too short to cover the CDR3 end, so that end is filled in from the germline J gene. The rearrangement links TRBV7-9 to TRBJ1-2; TRBD1 agrees at 8 bases. CDR1 is SEHNR, CDR2 FQNEAQ, per germline (reference sequence). CDR3 length: 15 amino acids. V was pared by 2 bases and J by 3 bases, with 5 bases of the junction left unmatched. CDR3: CASSLRQGRDYGYTF. The CDR3 bases that were read are TGTGCCAGCAGCTTAAGACAGGGGAGAGACTATGGC.

On this clone itself: The read ends 3 residues shy of where the CDR3 ends; the end is completed using the germline J gene. The gene calls are TRBV7-9 and TRBJ1-1; 8 bases agree with TRBD1. The CDR3 runs 15 residues. Germline V CDR1 and CDR2: SEHNR, FQNEAQ (reference sequence). The V and J ends lost 5 bases and 0 bases, in that order; junction bases with no gene match: 5. The sequenced part of the CDR3 DNA is TGTGCCAGCAGCATCCTACAGGGGGTGAACACTGAA. Translating gives CASSILQGVNTE. The whole CDR3 sequence is CASSILQGVNTEAFF. Filled out from reference TRBV7-9 and TRBJ1-1, the complete variable domain reads DTGVSQNPRHKITKRGQNVTFRCDPISEHNRLYWYRQTLGQGPEFLTYFQNEAQLEKSRLLSDRFSAERPKGSFSTLEIQRTEQGDSAMYLCASSILQGVNTEAFFGQGTRLTVV.

As concerns this clone: The read ends 3 residues early relative to the CDR3; the germline J gene fills the gap. This sequence joins TRBV5-1 and TRBJ1-4; a weak D match, TRBD1 (6 bases). CDR3 size: 15 residues. Per germline, CDR1 SGHRS and CDR2 YFSETQ. The V end lost 7 bases, the J end lost 3 bases, and 16 bases lay between the germline ends. CDR3 sequence reads: CASATAGVANEKLFF. The DNA read from the CDR3 is TGCGCCAGCGCCACAGCAGGGGTCGCTAATGAAAAA. The full variable domain, with the rest looked up from reference TRBV5-1 and TRBJ1-4, is KAGVTQTPRYLIKTRGQQVTLSCSPISGHRSVSWYQQTPGQGLQFLFEYFSETQRNKGNFPGRFSGRQFSNSRSEMNVSTLELGDSALYLCASATAGVANEKLFFGSGTQLSVL.

Points on this clone: One end of the junction fails to match germline, which may point to a read error. The CDR3 is cut off 3 residues early in the read; its end comes from the germline J gene. The chain has TRBV4-2 and TRBJ2-2, with 9 bases identical to TRBD2. CDR1 LGHNA and CDR2 YNFKEQ come from the germline V gene. CDR3 length: 15 amino acids. This CDR3 is CASSQAGGNTGELFF. The sequenced part of the CDR3 DNA is TGCGCCAGCAGCCAAGCGGGGGGGAACACCGGGGAG.

A word on this clone: The read terminates 3 residues ahead of where the CDR3 ends, so the germline J gene completes it. The chain combines TRBV5-5 with TRBJ1-3, with 7 bases identical to TRBD1. The CDR3 has 15 amino acids. V lost 4 bases and J lost 1; bases outside the gene matches: 5. Germline values: CDR1 SGHKS, CDR2 YYEKEE (reference sequence). CDR3: CASSLGTASGNTIYF. The sequenced CDR3 bases are TGTGCCAGCAGCCTTGGGACAGCTTCTGGAAACACC.

In regard to this clone: The observed sequence ends 3 residues before the CDR3 terminus, with the missing tail filled in from the germline J gene. The rearrangement links TRBV5-1 to TRBJ1-1, with D possibly being TRBD1 (6 bases). Germline assignment: CDR1 SGHRS and CDR2 YFSETQ. There are 16 residues in the CDR3. Trimming took 4 bases from V and 4 from J, leaving 20 bases between them. Incomplete CDR3 DNA: TGCGCCAGCAGCCTAATTACAGGGAGATCGGGCACTGAA. This encodes CASSLITGRSGTE. The whole CDR3 protein is CASSLITGRSGTEAFF.